A selection of T cell receptor beta chains follows, all from one sample in a study of shared clonotypes between healthy human individuals. Sequencing was performed with immunoSEQ multiplex PCR; in TCRdb, only in-frame clones are kept and a portion is missing. In the table there are millions of clones, approximately 92% of which are singletons. The sample was naive CD4+ T cells sorted from blood. Receptors were obtained from a man between 18 and 29 years old in good health. Each CDR3 is given with its conserved first and last residue. D genes are given only for firm matches. Expanded clones are given a class, and other clones once, few, many or no size at all.

TRBD1	TRBV5-1	TRBJ1-2	once	TGCGCCAGCAGCTTGGCCTCTGGACAGGGCATTTTTTATGGCTACACCTTC	CASSLASGQGIFYGYTF
TRBD2	TRBV10-2	TRBJ2-1	.	TGCGCCACCGGAACCGGGACTAGCGGGAGAGCAGAGCAGTTCTTC	CATGTGTSGRAEQFF
TRBD1	TRBV7-3	TRBJ2-3	once	TGTGCCAGCAGCTTAGCCGGGACAGGGGGCGTAGATACGCAGTATTTT	CASSLAGTGGVDTQYF
.	TRBV30	TRBJ1-2	.	TGTGCCTGGAGTGTACGGGCAGCATCTAACTATGGCTACACCTTC	CAWSVRAASNYGYTF
.	TRBV25-1	TRBJ1-1	.	TGTGCCAGCAGTGAAAACAGGAAGAACACTGAAGCTTTCTTT	CASSENRKNTEAFF
TRBD1	TRBV11-2	TRBJ1-2	.	TGTGCCAGCAGCTCGTCCGGGACAGGGTATATTGGCTACACCTTC	CASSSSGTGYIGYTF
.	TRBV2	TRBJ2-7	.	TGTGCCGGAACCCAGGGGGGGATAAGGAACGAGCAGTACTTC	CAGTQGGIRNEQYF
.	TRBV29-1	TRBJ1-2	few	TGCAGCGTTGCCCAGGACATCTATGGCTACACCTTC	CSVAQDIYGYTF
.	TRBV4-3	TRBJ2-3	.	TGCGCCAGCAGCCAAGATGGAGGCTCCTTCGCAGATACGCAGTATTTT	CASSQDGGSFADTQYF
.	TRBV5-1	TRBJ1-4	.	TGCGCCAGCAGCTTGGTGGCGGGGGTTAATGAAAAACTGTTTTTT	CASSLVAGVNEKLFF
.	TRBV2	TRBJ2-3	.	TGTGCCAGCAGTGTAGGCAGGGGTTTGACAGATACGCAGTATTTT	CASSVGRGLTDTQYF
TRBD2	TRBV5-1	TRBJ2-2	.	TGCGCCAGCAGCGTCACTAGCGTCAACACCGGGGAGCTGTTTTTT	CASSVTSVNTGELFF
.	TRBV12-5	TRBJ1-2	.	TGTGCTAGTGGTCCGACGGGGGATGGCTACACCTTC	CASGPTGDGYTF
TRBD2	TRBV6-1	TRBJ2-5	.	TGTGCCAGCAGTGAAGCAAAGGGACTAGCGGGGGACCAAGAGACCCAGTACTTC	CASSEAKGLAGDQETQYF
TRBD1	TRBV7-9	TRBJ2-1	.	TGTGCCAGCAGCCACCAGGACAGGGGCTACAATGAGCAGTTCTTC	CASSHQDRGYNEQFF
.	TRBV10-3	TRBJ1-1	.	TGTGCCATCAGTGCTAGCAGTATGAACACTGAAGCTTTCTTT	CAISASSMNTEAFF
.	TRBV18	TRBJ2-2	.	TGTGCCAGCTCACCTTCAGGGAACACCGGGGAGCTGTTTTTT	CASSPSGNTGELFF
.	TRBV19	TRBJ1-1	.	TGTGCCAGTAGTATAGGGGGTATGAACACTGAAGCTTTCTTT	CASSIGGMNTEAFF
.	TRBV18	TRBJ1-1	.	TGTGCCAGCTCACCAAGCAGGGGTTATTCTGAAGCTTTCTTT	CASSPSRGYSEAFF
.	TRBV15	TRBJ2-5	once	TGTGCCACCAGCAGAGATTTAGACTTAGGGACCCAGTACTTC	CATSRDLDLGTQYF
TRBD2	TRBV6-1	TRBJ2-5	.	TGTGCCAGCAGTATGGGACTAGCGGGGCAAGAGACCCAGTACTTC	CASSMGLAGQETQYF
TRBD2	TRBV9	TRBJ2-1	.	TGTGCCAGCAGCCCCCGGCCCCCACCTGGACTAGCGGGGGGCTCCTCCTACAATGAGCAGTTCTTC	CASSPRPPPGLAGGSSYNEQFF
TRBD1	TRBV10-3	TRBJ1-2	.	TGTGCCATCAGTGAGGCAGCTCCGGGACAGATCCGACCGGGCTACACCTTC	CAISEAAPGQIRPGYTF
.	TRBV10-3	TRBJ1-3	.	TGTGCCATCAGCGGCGGGGGTTCTGGAAACACCATATATTTT	CAISGGGSGNTIYF
.	TRBV18	TRBJ2-5	.	TGTGCCAGCTCACCCCGGGACACCCAAGAGACCCAGTACTTC	CASSPRDTQETQYF
.	TRBV5-8	TRBJ2-4	.	TGTGCCAGCAGCTTGGAGCAAGCCAAAAACATTCAGTACTTC	CASSLEQAKNIQYF